The rows below give T cell receptor beta chains drawn from one sample of a study of human T cells and chemical hapten exposure. TCRdb recomputed calls from the RACE reads with MiXCR, one row per CDR3 protein. Among over 85,000 distinct CDR3 sequences, approximately 8.2% were seen once, and the ten largest hold around 2.8%. Sequencing was done on a sample of whole blood. Every receptor here comes from a female donor in good health. Some clones in this sample may be carry-over from other donors' samples. Each CDR3 is given with its conserved first and last residue. Fields, in order: CDR3 DNA, CDR3 protein, D gene, clone size, J gene, V gene. D genes are given only for firm matches. The size field is filled for only some rows; it gives once, few, many or a size class.

CDR3nt: TGTGCCACCAGCCCGCGCCCAGGCTCCTACGAGCAGTACTTC; CDR3aa: CATSPRPGSYEQYF; d_gene: -; abundance: -; j_gene: TRBJ2-7; v_gene: TRBV15
CDR3nt: TGTGCCAGCAGCCGGGCGCCCCAGCATTTT; CDR3aa: CASSRAPQHF; d_gene: -; abundance: many; j_gene: TRBJ1-5; v_gene: TRBV11-3
CDR3nt: TGTGCCAGCAGTTTTGGACAGAGCTCCTACAATGAGCAGTTCTTC; CDR3aa: CASSFGQSSYNEQFF; d_gene: -; abundance: many; j_gene: TRBJ2-1; v_gene: TRBV28
CDR3nt: TGTGCCAGCTCCCAACCGGTGGGTGGCACAGATACGCAGTATTTT; CDR3aa: CASSQPVGGTDTQYF; d_gene: -; abundance: many; j_gene: TRBJ2-3; v_gene: TRBV5-6
CDR3nt: TGTGCCAGCGCCCCAACCCTTGTAGCGGCGACTGGTTACGAGCAGTACTTC; CDR3aa: CASAPTLVAATGYEQYF; d_gene: -; abundance: -; j_gene: TRBJ2-7; v_gene: TRBV7-9
CDR3nt: TGTGCCAGCAGTAGGGATCTGACCTACGAGCAGTACTTC; CDR3aa: CASSRDLTYEQYF; d_gene: -; abundance: -; j_gene: TRBJ2-7; v_gene: TRBV12-3/TRBV12-4
CDR3nt: TGTGCCAGCAGTTTAGTCCCGGAAACCTACGAGCAGTACTTC; CDR3aa: CASSLVPETYEQYF; d_gene: -; abundance: many; j_gene: TRBJ2-7; v_gene: TRBV12-3/TRBV12-4
CDR3nt: TGTGCCAGCACCCAATCAGGGGGCCAAGAGACCCAGTACTTC; CDR3aa: CASTQSGGQETQYF; d_gene: TRBD1; abundance: few; j_gene: TRBJ2-5; v_gene: TRBV12-3/TRBV12-4
CDR3nt: TGTGCCAGCAGCCCTCCAATGGTCTACGAGCAGTACTTC; CDR3aa: CASSPPMVYEQYF; d_gene: -; abundance: few; j_gene: TRBJ2-7; v_gene: TRBV7-2
CDR3nt: TGTGCCAGCAGTTTTTTGCTGGCCAAATCCTACGAGCAGTACTTC; CDR3aa: CASSFLLAKSYEQYF; d_gene: -; abundance: few; j_gene: TRBJ2-7; v_gene: TRBV28
CDR3nt: TGTGCCAGCAGAGCAGGGGGATCCCTCTACGAGCAGTACTTC; CDR3aa: CASRAGGSLYEQYF; d_gene: TRBD1; abundance: few; j_gene: TRBJ2-7; v_gene: TRBV6-2/TRBV6-3
CDR3nt: TGCAGCGTTGAAGTATTCTGGGGTAATGAGCAGTTCTTC; CDR3aa: CSVEVFWGNEQFF; d_gene: -; abundance: many; j_gene: TRBJ2-1; v_gene: TRBV29-1
CDR3nt: TGTGCCAGCAGCCCGGGGACAGACCCCTACGAGCAGTACTTC; CDR3aa: CASSPGTDPYEQYF; d_gene: TRBD1; abundance: few; j_gene: TRBJ2-7; v_gene: TRBV7-2
CDR3nt: TGTGCCAGCAGCCCTAGAAGACTAGCGGGAAGAGGTGAGCAGTTCTTC; CDR3aa: CASSPRRLAGRGEQFF; d_gene: TRBD2; abundance: -; j_gene: TRBJ2-1; v_gene: TRBV2
CDR3nt: TGTGCCAGCAGTTACCCGTCGGGACAGGGGGCCTACGAGCAGTACTTC; CDR3aa: CASSYPSGQGAYEQYF; d_gene: TRBD1; abundance: -; j_gene: TRBJ2-7; v_gene: TRBV6-2/TRBV6-3
CDR3nt: TGCAGTGCTATTGGACAGGGGGGGACTGAAGCTTTCTTT; CDR3aa: CSAIGQGGTEAFF; d_gene: TRBD1; abundance: few; j_gene: TRBJ1-1; v_gene: TRBV20-1
CDR3nt: TGCAGTGCTAGAGACAGGGCCAGGCCCTTCACAGATACGCAGTATTTT; CDR3aa: CSARDRARPFTDTQYF; d_gene: -; abundance: -; j_gene: TRBJ2-3; v_gene: TRBV20-1
CDR3nt: TGCGCCAGCAGCCCGTTACCGGGACAGTATAATTCACCCCTCCACTTT; CDR3aa: CASSPLPGQYNSPLHF; d_gene: TRBD1; abundance: few; j_gene: TRBJ1-6; v_gene: TRBV4-1
CDR3nt: TGCAGTGCTGCAGATGGGAATTTTAATTCACCCCTCCACTTT; CDR3aa: CSAADGNFNSPLHF; d_gene: -; abundance: few; j_gene: TRBJ1-6; v_gene: TRBV20-1
CDR3nt: TGCGCCAGCAACTCAGGGGCTAGCGTACAAGAGACCCAGTACTTC; CDR3aa: CASNSGASVQETQYF; d_gene: -; abundance: few; j_gene: TRBJ2-5; v_gene: TRBV5-1
CDR3nt: TGTGCCAGCAGCGTAGGCAGGGCCGATACGCAGTATTTT; CDR3aa: CASSVGRADTQYF; d_gene: -; abundance: -; j_gene: TRBJ2-3; v_gene: TRBV9
CDR3nt: TGTGCCAGCAGCTCCTCGTGGACAACGATTGAGACCCAGTACTTC; CDR3aa: CASSSSWTTIETQYF; d_gene: -; abundance: many; j_gene: TRBJ2-5; v_gene: TRBV28
CDR3nt: TGTGCCAGCAGCCAATATACGGGACAGCGTATTGCAACTAATGAAAAACTGTTTTTT; CDR3aa: CASSQYTGQRIATNEKLFF; d_gene: TRBD1; abundance: -; j_gene: TRBJ1-4; v_gene: TRBV7-3
CDR3nt: TGTGCCAGCAGCGTAGAAGAGGGGAGGCATGGCTACACCTTC; CDR3aa: CASSVEEGRHGYTF; d_gene: -; abundance: many; j_gene: TRBJ1-2; v_gene: TRBV9
CDR3nt: TGTGCCAGCAGTGAATATGCTAGCGGCCCCTACGAGCAGTACTTC; CDR3aa: CASSEYASGPYEQYF; d_gene: TRBD2; abundance: -; j_gene: TRBJ2-7; v_gene: TRBV6-1
CDR3nt: TGCAGCGTTATAAGGGTCATGAACACTGAAGCTTTCTTT; CDR3aa: CSVIRVMNTEAFF; d_gene: -; abundance: many; j_gene: TRBJ1-1; v_gene: TRBV29-1
CDR3nt: TGTGCCAGCAGTCCCTGGACTAGCGGGACTTCTCAAGAGACCCAGTACTTC; CDR3aa: CASSPWTSGTSQETQYF; d_gene: TRBD2; abundance: few; j_gene: TRBJ2-5; v_gene: TRBV12-3/TRBV12-4
CDR3nt: TGTGCCAGCTTTTCCCGGTCGGGCAATGAGCAGTTCTTC; CDR3aa: CASFSRSGNEQFF; d_gene: -; abundance: many; j_gene: TRBJ2-1; v_gene: TRBV6-5